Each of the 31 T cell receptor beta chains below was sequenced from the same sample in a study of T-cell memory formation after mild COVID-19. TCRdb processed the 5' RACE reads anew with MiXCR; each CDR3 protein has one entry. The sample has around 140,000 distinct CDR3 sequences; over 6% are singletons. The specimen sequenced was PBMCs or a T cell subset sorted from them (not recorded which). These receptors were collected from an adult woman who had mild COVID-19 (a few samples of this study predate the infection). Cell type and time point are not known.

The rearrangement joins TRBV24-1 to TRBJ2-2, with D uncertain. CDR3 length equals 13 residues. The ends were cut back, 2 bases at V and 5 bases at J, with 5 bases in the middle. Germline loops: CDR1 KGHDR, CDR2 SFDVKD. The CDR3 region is CATSDYETGELFF. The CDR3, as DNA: TGTGCCACCAGTGATTACGAGACCGGGGAGCTGTTTTTT.

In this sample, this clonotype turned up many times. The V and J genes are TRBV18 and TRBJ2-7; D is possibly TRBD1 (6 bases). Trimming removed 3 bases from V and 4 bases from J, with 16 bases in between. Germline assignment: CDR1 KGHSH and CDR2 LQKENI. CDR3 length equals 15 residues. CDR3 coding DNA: TGTGCCAGCTCACCTCGGACAGAATCTGGTTACGAGCAGTACTTC. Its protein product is CASSPRTESGYEQYF. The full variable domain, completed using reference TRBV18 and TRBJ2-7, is NAGVMQNPRHLVRRRGQEARLRCSPMKGHSHVYWYRQLPEEGLKFMVYLQKENIIDESGMPKERFSAEFPKEGPSILRIQQVVRGDSAAYFCASSPRTESGYEQYFGPGTRLTVT.

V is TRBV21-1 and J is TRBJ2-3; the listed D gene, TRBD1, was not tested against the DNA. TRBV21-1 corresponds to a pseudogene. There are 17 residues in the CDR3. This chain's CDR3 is CASSKGPTTGITDTQYF. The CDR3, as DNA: TGTGCCAGCAGCAAAGGACCAACCACAGGGATTACAGATACGCAGTATTTT.

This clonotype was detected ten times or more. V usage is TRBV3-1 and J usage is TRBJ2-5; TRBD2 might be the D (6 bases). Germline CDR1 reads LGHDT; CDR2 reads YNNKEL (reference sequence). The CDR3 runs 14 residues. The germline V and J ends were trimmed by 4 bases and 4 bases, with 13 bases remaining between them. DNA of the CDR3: TGTGCCAGCAGCCCTGGGACTCGAGGAGAGACCCAGTACTTC. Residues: CASSPGTRGETQYF.

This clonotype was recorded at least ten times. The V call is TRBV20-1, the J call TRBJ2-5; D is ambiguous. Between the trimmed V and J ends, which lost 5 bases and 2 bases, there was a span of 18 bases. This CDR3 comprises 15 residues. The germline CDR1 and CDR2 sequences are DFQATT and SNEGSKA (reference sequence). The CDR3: CSASPLGVQQETQYF. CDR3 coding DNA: TGCAGTGCTTCCCCGCTGGGCGTACAACAAGAGACCCAGTACTTC.

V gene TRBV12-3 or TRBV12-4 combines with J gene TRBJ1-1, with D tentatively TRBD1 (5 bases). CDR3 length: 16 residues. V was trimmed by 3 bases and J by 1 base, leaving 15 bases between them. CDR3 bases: TGTGCCAGCAGTTTGGGGCGTTTAGTAAGGAACACTGAAGCTTTCTTT. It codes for CASSLGRLVRNTEAFF.

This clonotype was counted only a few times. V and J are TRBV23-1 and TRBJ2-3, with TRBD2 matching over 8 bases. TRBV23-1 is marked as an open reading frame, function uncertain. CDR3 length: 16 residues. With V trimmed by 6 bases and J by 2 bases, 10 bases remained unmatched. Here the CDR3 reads CASRPHGGADTDTQYF. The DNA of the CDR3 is TGCGCCAGCAGGCCCCACGGGGGGGCCGACACAGATACGCAGTATTTT.

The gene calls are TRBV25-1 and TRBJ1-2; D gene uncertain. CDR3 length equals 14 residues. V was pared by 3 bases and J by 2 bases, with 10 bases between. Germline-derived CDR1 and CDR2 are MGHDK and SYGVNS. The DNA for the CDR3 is TGTGCCAGCAGTGACCCCCGCCTGAACTATGGCTACACCTTC. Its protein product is CASSDPRLNYGYTF.

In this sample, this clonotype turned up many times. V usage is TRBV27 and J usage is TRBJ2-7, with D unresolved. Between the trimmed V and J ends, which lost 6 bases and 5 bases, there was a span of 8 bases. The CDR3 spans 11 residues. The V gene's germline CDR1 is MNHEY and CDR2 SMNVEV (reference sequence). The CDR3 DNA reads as TGTGCCAGCAGCCGAGCCAACGAGCAGTACTTC. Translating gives CASSRANEQYF.

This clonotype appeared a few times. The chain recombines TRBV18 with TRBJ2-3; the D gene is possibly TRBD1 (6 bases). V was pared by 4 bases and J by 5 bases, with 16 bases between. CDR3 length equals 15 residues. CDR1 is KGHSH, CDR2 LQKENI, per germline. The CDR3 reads CASSLGTIGGDTQYF. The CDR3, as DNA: TGTGCCAGCTCACTCGGGACCATAGGGGGAGATACGCAGTATTTT.

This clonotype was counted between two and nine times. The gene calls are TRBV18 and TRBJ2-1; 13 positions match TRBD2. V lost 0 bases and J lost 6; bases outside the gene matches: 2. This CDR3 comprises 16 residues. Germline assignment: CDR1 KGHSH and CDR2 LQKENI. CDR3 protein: CASSPPTSGGANEQFF. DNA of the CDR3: TGTGCCAGCTCACCACCTACTAGCGGGGGGGCCAATGAGCAGTTCTTC.

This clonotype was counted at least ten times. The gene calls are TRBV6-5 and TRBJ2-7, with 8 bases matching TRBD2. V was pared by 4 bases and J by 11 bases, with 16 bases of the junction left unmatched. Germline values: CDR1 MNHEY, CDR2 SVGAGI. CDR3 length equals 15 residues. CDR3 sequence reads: CASSFQPPGLGEEYF. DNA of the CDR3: TGTGCCAGCAGTTTCCAACCGCCGGGACTAGGTGAGGAGTACTTC.

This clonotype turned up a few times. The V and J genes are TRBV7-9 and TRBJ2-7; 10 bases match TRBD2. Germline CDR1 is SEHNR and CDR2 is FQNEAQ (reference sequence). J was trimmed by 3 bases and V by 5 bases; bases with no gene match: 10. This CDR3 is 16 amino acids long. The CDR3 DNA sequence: TGTGCCAGCAGCACAACTCTAGCGGGGGTACTCTACGAGCAGTACTTC. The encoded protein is CASSTTLAGVLYEQYF. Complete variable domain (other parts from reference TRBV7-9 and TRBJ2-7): DTGVSQNPRHKITKRGQNVTFRCDPISEHNRLYWYRQTLGQGPEFLTYFQNEAQLEKSRLLSDRFSAERPKGSFSTLEIQRTEQGDSAMYLCASSTTLAGVLYEQYFGPGTRLTVT.

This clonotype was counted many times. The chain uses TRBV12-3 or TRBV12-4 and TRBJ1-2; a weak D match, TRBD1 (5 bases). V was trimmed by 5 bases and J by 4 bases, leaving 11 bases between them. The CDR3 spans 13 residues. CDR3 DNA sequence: TGTGCCAGCAGTCCCGACAGTATCTATGGCTACACCTTC. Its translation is CASSPDSIYGYTF.

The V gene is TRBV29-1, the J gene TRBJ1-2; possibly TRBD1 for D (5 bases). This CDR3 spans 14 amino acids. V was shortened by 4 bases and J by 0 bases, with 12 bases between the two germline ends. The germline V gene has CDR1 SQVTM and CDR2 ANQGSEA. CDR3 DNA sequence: TGCAGCGTTGCGCAGACAGCTTCTAACTATGGCTACACCTTC. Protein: CSVAQTASNYGYTF. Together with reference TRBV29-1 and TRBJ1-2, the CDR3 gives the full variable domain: SAVISQKPSRDICQRGTSLTIQCQVDSQVTMMFWYRQQPGQSLTLIATANQGSEATYESGFVIDKFPISRPNLTFSTLTVSNMSPEDSSIYLCSVAQTASNYGYTFGSGTRLTVV.

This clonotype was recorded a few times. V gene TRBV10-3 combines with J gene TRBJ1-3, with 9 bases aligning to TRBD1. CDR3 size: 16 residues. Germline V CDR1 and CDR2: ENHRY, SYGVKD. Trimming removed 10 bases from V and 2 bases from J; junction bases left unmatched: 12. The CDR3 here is CATSGSTGGAGNTIYF. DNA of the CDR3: TGTGCCACCTCGGGGAGTACAGGGGGCGCTGGAAACACCATATATTTT.

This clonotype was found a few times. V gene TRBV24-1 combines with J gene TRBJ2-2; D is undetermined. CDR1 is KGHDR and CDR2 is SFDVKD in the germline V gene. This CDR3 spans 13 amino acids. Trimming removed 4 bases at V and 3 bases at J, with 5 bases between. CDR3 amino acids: CATSDLDTGELFF. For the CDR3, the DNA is TGTGCCACCAGTGACCTGGACACCGGGGAGCTGTTTTTT.

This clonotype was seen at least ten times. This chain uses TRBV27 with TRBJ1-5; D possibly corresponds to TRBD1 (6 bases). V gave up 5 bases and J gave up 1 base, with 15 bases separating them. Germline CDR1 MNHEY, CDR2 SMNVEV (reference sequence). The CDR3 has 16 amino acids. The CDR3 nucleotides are TGTGCCAGCAGTCCACAGGGTGGGTTGAGCAATCAGCCCCAGCATTTT. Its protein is CASSPQGGLSNQPQHF.

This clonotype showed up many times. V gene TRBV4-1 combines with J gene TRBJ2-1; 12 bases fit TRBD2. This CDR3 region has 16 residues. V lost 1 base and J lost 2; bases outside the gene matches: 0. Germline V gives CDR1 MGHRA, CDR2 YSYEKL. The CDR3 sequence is CASSQGTSGTYNEQFF. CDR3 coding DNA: TGCGCCAGCAGCCAAGGGACTAGCGGGACCTACAATGAGCAGTTCTTC.

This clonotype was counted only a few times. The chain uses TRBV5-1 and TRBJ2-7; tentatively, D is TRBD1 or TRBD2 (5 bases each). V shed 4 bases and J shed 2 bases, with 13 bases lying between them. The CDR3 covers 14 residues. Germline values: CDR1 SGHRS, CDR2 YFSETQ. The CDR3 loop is CASSPRGQTYEQYF. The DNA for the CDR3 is TGCGCCAGCAGCCCGAGGGGTCAGACCTACGAGCAGTACTTC.

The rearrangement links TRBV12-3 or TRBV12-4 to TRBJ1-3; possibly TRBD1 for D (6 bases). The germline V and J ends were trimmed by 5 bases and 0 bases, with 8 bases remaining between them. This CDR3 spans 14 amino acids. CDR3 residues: CASSTGISGNTIYF. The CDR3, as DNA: TGTGCCAGCAGTACAGGGATCTCTGGAAACACCATATATTTT.

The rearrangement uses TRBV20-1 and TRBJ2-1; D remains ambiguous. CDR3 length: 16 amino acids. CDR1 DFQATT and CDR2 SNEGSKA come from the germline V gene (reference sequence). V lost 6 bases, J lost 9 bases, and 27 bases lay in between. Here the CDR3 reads CSAANRFAQKRGEQFF. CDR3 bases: TGCAGTGCCGCAAACCGATTCGCCCAAAAAAGAGGTGAGCAGTTCTTC.

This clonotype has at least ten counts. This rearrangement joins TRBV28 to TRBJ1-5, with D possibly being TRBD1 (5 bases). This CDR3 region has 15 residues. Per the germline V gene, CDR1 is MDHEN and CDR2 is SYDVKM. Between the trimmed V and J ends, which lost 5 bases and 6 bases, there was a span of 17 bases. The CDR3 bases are TGTGCCAGCAGTACCACTGCCAGGGTGGGTCAGCCCCAGCATTTT. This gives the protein CASSTTARVGQPQHF.

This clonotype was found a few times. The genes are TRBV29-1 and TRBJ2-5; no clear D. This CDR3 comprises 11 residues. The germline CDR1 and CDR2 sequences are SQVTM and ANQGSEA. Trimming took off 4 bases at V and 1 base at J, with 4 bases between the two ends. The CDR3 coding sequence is TGCAGCGTTGGGCCCCAAGAGACCCAGTACTTC. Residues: CSVGPQETQYF.

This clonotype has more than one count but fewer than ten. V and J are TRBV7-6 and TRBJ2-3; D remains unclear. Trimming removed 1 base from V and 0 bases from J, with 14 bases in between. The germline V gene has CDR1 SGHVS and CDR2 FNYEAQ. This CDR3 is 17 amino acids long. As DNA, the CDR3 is TGTGCCAGCAGCTTAGTAGCCAGGTCGGTCAGCACAGATACGCAGTATTTT. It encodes CASSLVARSVSTDTQYF.

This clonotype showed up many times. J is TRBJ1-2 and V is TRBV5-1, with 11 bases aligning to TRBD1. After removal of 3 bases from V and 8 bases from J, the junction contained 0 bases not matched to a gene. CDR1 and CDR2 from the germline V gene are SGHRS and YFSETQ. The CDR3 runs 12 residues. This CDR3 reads CASSWTGGGYTF. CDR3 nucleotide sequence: TGCGCCAGCAGCTGGACAGGGGGCGGCTACACCTTC.

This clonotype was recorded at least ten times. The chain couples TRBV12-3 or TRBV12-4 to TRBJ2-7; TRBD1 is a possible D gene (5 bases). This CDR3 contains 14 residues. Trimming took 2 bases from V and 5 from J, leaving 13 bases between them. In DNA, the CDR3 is TGTGCCAGCAGTTTATACGGGCAGGGCAACGAGCAGTACTTC. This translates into CASSLYGQGNEQYF.

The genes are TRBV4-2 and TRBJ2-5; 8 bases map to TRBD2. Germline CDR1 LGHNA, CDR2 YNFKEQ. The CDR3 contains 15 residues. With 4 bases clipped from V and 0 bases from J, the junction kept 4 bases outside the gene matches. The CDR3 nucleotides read TGTGCCAGCAGCCGCGAAGCGGGAGACCAAGAGACCCAGTACTTC. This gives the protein CASSREAGDQETQYF.

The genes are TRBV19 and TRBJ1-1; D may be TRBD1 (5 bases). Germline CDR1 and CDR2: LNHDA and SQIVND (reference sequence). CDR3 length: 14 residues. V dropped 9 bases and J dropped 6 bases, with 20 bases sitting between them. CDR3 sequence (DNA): TGTGCCAGCCGGCCGGGACCTTGGGTAGCTGAAGCTTTCTTT. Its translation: CASRPGPWVAEAFF.

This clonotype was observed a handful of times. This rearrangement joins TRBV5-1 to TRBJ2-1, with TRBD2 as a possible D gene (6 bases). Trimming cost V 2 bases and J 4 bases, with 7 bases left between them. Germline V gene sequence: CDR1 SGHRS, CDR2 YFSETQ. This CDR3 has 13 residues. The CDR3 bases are TGCGCCAGCAGCTTTGGGGGGTACAATGAGCAGTTCTTC. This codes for CASSFGGYNEQFF.

The CDR3 nucleotides read TGTGCCTGGAGTCCCGGCTGGGGTTGGGACACTGAAGCTTTCTTT. This codes for CAWSPGWGWDTEAFF. The chain employs TRBV30 and TRBJ1-1, with D hard to call. Trimming pared 2 bases from V and 3 bases from J, leaving 16 bases between. Looked up from germline, CDR1 is GTSNPN and CDR2 is SVGIG (reference sequence). This CDR3 spans 15 amino acids.